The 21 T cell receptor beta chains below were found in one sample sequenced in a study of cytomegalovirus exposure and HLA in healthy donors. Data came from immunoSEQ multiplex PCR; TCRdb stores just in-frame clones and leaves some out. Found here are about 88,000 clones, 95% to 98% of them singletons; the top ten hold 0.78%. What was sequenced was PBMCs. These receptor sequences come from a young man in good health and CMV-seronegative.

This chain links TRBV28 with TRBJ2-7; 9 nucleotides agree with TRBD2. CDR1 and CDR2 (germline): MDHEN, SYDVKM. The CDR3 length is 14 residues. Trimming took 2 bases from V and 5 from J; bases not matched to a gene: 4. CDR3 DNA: TGTGCCAGCAGTTTACGCGGGAGGGCCAACGAGCAGTACTTC. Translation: CASSLRGRANEQYF.

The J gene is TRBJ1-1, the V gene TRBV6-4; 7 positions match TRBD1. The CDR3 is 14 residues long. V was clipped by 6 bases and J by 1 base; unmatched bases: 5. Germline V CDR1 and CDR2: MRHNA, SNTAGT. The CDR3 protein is CASSPTGTNTEAFF. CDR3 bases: TGTGCCAGCAGCCCGACAGGGACGAACACTGAAGCTTTCTTT.

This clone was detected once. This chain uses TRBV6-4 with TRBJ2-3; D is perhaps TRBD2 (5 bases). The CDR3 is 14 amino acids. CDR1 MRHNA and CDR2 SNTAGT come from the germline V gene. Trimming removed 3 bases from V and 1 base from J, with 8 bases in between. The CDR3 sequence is CASSEELGTDTQYF. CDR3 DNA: TGTGCCAGCAGTGAGGAACTAGGCACAGATACGCAGTATTTT.

The CDR3: CASSSAGTIEAFF. The CDR3 DNA is TGTGCCAGCAGTTCCGCAGGGACAATTGAAGCTTTCTTT. The rearrangement joins TRBV28 to TRBJ1-1; D might be TRBD1 (6 bases). This CDR3 contains 13 residues. Germline V lookup: CDR1 MDHEN, CDR2 SYDVKM. Trimming left V 4 bases short and J 7 bases short, with 13 bases between.

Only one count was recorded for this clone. The CDR3 here is CASSFRVFEGGEQFF. The CDR3 DNA follows: TGTGCCAGTAGCTTCCGGGTCTTCGAGGGTGGTGAGCAGTTCTTC. The chain uses TRBV19 and TRBJ2-1; perhaps TRBD2 as D (5 bases). Trimming took 6 bases from V and 9 from J, leaving 21 bases between them. Germline V gene lookup returns CDR1 LNHDA and CDR2 SQIVND (reference sequence). The CDR3 is 15 amino acids.

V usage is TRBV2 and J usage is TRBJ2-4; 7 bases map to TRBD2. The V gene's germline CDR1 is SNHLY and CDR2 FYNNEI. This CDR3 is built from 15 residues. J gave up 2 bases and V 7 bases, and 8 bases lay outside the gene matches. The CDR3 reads CASIPLAETKNIQYF. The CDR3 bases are TGTGCCAGCATTCCGCTAGCGGAGACCAAAAACATTCAGTACTTC.

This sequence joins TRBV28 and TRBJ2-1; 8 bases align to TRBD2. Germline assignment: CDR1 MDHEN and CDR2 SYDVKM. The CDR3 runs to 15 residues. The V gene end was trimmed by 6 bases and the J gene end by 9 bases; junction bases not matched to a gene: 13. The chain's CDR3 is CASRSHIGLAPEQFF. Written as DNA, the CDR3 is TGTGCCAGCAGGTCACACATTGGACTAGCTCCTGAGCAGTTCTTC.

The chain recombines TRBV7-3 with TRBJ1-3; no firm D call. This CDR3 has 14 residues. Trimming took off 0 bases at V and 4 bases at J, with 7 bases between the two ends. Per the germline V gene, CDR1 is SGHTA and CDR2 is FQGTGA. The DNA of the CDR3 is TGTGCCAGCAGCTTAACAGCCGTCGGAAACACCATATATTTT. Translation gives CASSLTAVGNTIYF.

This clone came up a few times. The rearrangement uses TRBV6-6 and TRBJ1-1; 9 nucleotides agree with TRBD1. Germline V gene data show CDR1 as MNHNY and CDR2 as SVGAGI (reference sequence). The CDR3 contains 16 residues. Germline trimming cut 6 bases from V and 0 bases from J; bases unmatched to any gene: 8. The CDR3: CASSLGTGIMNTEAFF. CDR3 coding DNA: TGTGCCAGCAGCCTCGGGACAGGGATTATGAACACTGAAGCTTTCTTT.

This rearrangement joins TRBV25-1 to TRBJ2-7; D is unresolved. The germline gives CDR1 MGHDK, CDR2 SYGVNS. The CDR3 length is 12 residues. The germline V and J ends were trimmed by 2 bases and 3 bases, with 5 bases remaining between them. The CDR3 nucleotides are TGTGCCAGCAGTGAAGCTAACTACGAGCAGTACGTC. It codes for CASSEANYEQYV.

In DNA form, the CDR3 reads TGTGCCTTCCGGGGGAACACCGGGGAGCTGTTTTTT. Amino acids: CAFRGNTGELFF. This chain links TRBV19 with TRBJ2-2; weak D call: TRBD2 (5 bases). Trimming shortened V by 11 bases and J by 1 base, and 8 bases separated the two germline ends. In germline, CDR1 is LNHDA, CDR2 SQIVND (reference sequence). The CDR3 extends over 12 amino acids.

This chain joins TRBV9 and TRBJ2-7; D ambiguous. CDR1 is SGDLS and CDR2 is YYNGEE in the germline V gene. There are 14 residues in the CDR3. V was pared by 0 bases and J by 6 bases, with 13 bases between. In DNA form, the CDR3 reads TGTGCCAGCAGCGTAGAAGGAGATCGGTCCGAGCAGTACTTC. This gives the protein CASSVEGDRSEQYF.

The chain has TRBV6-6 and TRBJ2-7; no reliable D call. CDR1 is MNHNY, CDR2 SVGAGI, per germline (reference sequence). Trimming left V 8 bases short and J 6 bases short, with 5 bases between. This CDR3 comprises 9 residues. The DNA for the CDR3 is TGTGCCAGCGGAGTCGAGCAGTACTTC. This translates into CASGVEQYF.

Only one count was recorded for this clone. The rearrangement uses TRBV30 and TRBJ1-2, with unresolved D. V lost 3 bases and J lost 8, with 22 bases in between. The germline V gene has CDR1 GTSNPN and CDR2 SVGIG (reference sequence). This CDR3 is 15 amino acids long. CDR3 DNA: TGTGCCTGGAGAGGGCGGGGAGGGCGTCTTCGGGGCTACACCTTC. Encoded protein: CAWRGRGGRLRGYTF.

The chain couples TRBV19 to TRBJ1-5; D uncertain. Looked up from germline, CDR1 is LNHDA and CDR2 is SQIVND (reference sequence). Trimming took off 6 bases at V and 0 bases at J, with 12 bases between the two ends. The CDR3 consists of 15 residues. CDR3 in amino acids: CASSPRHISNQPQHF. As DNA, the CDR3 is TGTGCCAGTAGCCCCAGACATATTAGCAATCAGCCCCAGCATTTT.

CDR3 loop: CASSQDPPGGIDTQYF. CDR3 nucleotide sequence: TGCGCCAGCAGCCAAGATCCGCCAGGGGGCATAGATACGCAGTATTTT. The chain has TRBV4-3 and TRBJ2-3; TRBD1 agrees at 8 bases. V lost 0 bases, J lost 5 bases, and 7 bases stayed unmatched. Looked up from germline, CDR1 is LGHNA and CDR2 is YSLEER. The CDR3 has 16 amino acids.

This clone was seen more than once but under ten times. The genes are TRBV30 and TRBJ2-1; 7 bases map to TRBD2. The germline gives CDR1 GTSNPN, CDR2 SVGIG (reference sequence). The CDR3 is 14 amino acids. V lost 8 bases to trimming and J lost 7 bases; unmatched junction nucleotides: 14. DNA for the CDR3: TGTGCCGGACTATCTGCGGGAGTTTGGAATGAGCAGTTCTTC. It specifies CAGLSAGVWNEQFF. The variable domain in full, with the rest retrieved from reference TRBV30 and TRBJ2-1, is SQTIHQWPATLVQPVGSPLSLECTVEGTSNPNLYWYRQAAGRGLQLLFYSVGIGQISSEVPQNLSASRPQDRQFILSSKKLLLSDSGFYLCAGLSAGVWNEQFFGPGTRLTVL.

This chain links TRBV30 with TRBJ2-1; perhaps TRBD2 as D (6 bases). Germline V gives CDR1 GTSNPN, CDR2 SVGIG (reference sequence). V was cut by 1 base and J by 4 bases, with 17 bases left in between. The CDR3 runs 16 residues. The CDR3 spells CAWSDPWGVGYNEQFF. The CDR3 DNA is TGTGCCTGGAGTGACCCTTGGGGGGTAGGTTACAATGAGCAGTTCTTC.

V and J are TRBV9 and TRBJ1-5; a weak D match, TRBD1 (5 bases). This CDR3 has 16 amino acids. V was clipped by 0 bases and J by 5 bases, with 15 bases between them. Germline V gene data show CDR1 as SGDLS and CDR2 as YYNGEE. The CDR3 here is CASSVGPQGWDQPQHF. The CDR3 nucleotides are TGTGCCAGCAGCGTAGGGCCCCAGGGCTGGGATCAGCCCCAGCATTTT.

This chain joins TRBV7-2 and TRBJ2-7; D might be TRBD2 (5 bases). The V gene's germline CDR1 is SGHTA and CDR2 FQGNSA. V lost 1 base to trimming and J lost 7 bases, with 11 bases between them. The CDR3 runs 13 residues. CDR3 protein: CASSLDGGLEQYF. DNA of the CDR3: TGTGCCAGCAGCTTAGATGGCGGGCTGGAGCAGTACTTC.

The CDR3 DNA sequence: TGTGCCAGCGCCGGGACTAGCGGGATGAGTGTAGAAGAGACCCAGTACTTC. It yields the protein CASAGTSGMSVEETQYF. This chain uses TRBV13 with TRBJ2-5, with 13 bases lining up with TRBD2. The CDR3 loop spans 17 amino acids. Germline lookup yields CDR1 PRHDT and CDR2 FYEKMQ (reference sequence). J was trimmed by 3 bases and V by 8 bases; bases with no gene match: 12.